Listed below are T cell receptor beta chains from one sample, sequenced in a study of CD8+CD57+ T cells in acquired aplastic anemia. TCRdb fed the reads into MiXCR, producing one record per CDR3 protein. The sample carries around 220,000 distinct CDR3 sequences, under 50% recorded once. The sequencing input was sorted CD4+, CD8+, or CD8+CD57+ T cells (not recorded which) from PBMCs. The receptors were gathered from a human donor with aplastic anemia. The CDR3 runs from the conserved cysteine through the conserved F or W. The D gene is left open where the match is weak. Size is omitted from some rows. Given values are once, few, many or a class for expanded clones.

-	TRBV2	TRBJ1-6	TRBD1	CASRVDRAQSPLHF	TGTGCCAGCAGAGTCGACAGGGCTCAGTCACCCCTCCACTTT
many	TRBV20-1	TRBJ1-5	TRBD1	CSARLSGTGGIGGQPQHF	TGCAGTGCTAGGCTCTCTGGGACAGGGGGCATTGGAGGTCAGCCCCAGCATTTT
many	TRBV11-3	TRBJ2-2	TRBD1	CASSHGTDSTGELFF	TGTGCCAGCAGCCACGGGACAGACTCCACCGGGGAGCTGTTTTTT
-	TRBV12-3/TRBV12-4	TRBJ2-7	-	CASSQGSPLYEQYF	TGTGCCAGCAGCCAAGGATCCCCCCTCTACGAGCAGTACTTC
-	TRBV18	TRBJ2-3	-	CASSPVGDTQYF	TGTGCCAGCTCACCGGTAGGGGATACGCAGTATTTT
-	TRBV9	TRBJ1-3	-	CASSVASAGNTIYF	TGTGCCAGCAGCGTAGCTTCGGCTGGAAACACCATATATTTT
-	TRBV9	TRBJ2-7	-	CASTGGPGPPYEQYF	TGTGCCAGCACCGGCGGACCGGGGCCCCCCTACGAGCAGTACTTC
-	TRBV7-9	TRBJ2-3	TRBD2	CASSRTSGGRTDTQYF	TGTGCCAGCAGCCGGACTAGCGGGGGGCGCACAGATACGCAGTATTTT
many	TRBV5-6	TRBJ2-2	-	CASSLAGGRVTGELFF	TGTGCCAGCAGCTTGGCGGGCGGGCGGGTCACCGGGGAGCTGTTTTTT
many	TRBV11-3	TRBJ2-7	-	CASSFRGPYEQYF	TGTGCCAGCAGCTTCAGGGGCCCCTACGAGCAGTACTTC
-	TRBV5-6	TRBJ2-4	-	CASSSDRLLAKNTQYF	TGTGCCAGCAGCTCCGACAGGTTACTAGCCAAAAACACTCAGTACTTC
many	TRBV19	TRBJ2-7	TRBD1	CASSILTGAYEQYF	TGTGCCAGTAGTATTCTGACAGGGGCATACGAGCAGTACTTC
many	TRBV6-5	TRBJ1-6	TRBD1	CASRGTALYSPLHF	TGTGCCAGCAGGGGGACAGCGCTCTATTCACCCCTCCACTTT
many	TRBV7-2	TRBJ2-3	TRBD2	CASSSTSGGGDTQYF	TGTGCCAGCAGCTCTACTAGCGGGGGCGGAGATACGCAGTATTTT
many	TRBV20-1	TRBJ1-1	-	CSALGRQGTEAFF	TGCAGTGCCTTGGGACGGCAAGGCACTGAAGCTTTCTTT
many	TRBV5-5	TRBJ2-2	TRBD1	CASSSLQGANTGELFF	TGTGCCAGCAGCTCTCTACAGGGGGCGAACACCGGGGAGCTGTTTTTT
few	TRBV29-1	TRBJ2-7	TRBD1	CSVQVTGGAGEQYF	TGCAGCGTTCAGGTGACAGGGGGCGCGGGCGAGCAGTACTTC
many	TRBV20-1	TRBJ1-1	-	CSARIPNTEAFF	TGCAGTGCTAGAATTCCGAACACTGAAGCTTTCTTT
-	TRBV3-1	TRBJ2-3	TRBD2	CASSQGRSSGGDF	TGTGCCAGCAGCCAGGGGCGTTCTAGCGGGGGTGATTTT
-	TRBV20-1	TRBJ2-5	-	CSARNPGQETQYF	TGCAGTGCTAGAAACCCGGGACAAGAGACCCAGTACTTC
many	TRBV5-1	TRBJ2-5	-	CASSSGVKEETQYF	TGCGCCAGCAGCTCAGGGGTTAAGGAAGAGACCCAGTACTTC
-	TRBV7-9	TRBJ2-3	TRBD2	CASSLAGGFFFGVTQYF	TGTGCCAGCAGCTTAGCGGGGGGGTTTTTTTTTGGAGTTACGCAGTATTTT
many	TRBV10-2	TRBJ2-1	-	CASSEFGRGGEQFF	TGCGCCAGCAGTGAGTTCGGACGGGGCGGTGAGCAGTTCTTC
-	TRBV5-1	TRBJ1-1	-	CASSREGGTEAFF	TGCGCCAGCAGCCGGGAGGGGGGGACTGAAGCTTTCTTT
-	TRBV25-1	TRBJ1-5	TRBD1	CASSVGTGTIGNQPQHF	TGTGCCAGCAGTGTCGGGACAGGGACAATAGGCAATCAGCCCCAGCATTTT
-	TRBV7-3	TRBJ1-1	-	CATAATGLAEAFF	TGTGCCACCGCTGCTACAGGGTTGGCTGAAGCTTTCTTT
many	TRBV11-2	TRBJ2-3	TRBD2	CASSSGGGDTDTQYF	TGTGCCAGCAGCTCCGGCGGGGGGGACACAGATACGCAGTATTTT
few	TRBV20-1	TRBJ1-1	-	CSALNMDRLNTEAFF	TGCAGTGCCCTTAATATGGACAGACTGAACACTGAAGCTTTCTTT
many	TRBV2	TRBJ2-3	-	CASGDGGTDTQYF	TGTGCCAGCGGGGACGGGGGCACAGATACGCAGTATTTT
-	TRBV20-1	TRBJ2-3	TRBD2	CSARSGGAGDTQYF	TGCAGTGCTAGAAGCGGGGGGGCAGGAGATACGCAGTATTTT
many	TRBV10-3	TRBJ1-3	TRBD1	CAIKGTGGTGNTIYF	TGTGCCATCAAAGGGACAGGGGGCACTGGAAACACCATATATTTT
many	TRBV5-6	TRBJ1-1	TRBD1	CASSPNRDRGHLGTEAFF	TGTGCCAGCAGCCCAAACCGGGACAGGGGGCATTTGGGCACTGAAGCTTTCTTT
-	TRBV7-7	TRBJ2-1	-	CASSLGISAEQFF	TGTGCTAGCAGCTTAGGGATATCCGCTGAGCAGTTCTTC
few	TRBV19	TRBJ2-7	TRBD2	CASSSPGLASHEQYF	TGTGCCAGCAGCTCGCCGGGACTAGCTTCCCACGAGCAGTACTTC
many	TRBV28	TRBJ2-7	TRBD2	CASNPAGGASYEQYF	TGTGCCAGCAACCCAGCGGGGGGGGCCTCCTACGAGCAGTACTTC
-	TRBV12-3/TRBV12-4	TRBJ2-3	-	CASRDTSTDTQYF	TGTGCCAGCCGGGACACGAGCACAGATACGCAGTATTTT
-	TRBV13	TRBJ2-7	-	CASSFSGGDYEQYF	TGTGCCAGCAGCTTTTCTGGCGGGGACTACGAGCAGTACTTC
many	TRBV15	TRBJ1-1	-	CATSRGEPNTEAFF	TGTGCCACCAGCAGAGGAGAGCCGAACACTGAAGCTTTCTTT
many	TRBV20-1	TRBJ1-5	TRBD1	CSARDTGGDGNQPQHF	TGCAGTGCTAGAGATACAGGGGGCGATGGCAATCAGCCCCAGCATTTT
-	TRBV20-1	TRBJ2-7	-	CSAGTLAGIEQYF	TGCAGTGCTGGGACCCTGGCCGGGATCGAGCAGTACTTC
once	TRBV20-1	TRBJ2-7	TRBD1	CSAQDRDRGDYEQYF	TGCAGTGCACAGGATCGGGACAGGGGCGATTACGAGCAGTACTTC
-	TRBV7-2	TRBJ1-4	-	CASSLFPQTEKLFF	TGTGCCAGCAGCTTATTCCCCCAGACCGAAAAACTGTTTTTT
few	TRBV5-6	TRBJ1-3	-	CASSLLVGPFSSGNTIYF	TGTGCCAGCAGCCTGTTGGTGGGGCCCTTTTCGTCTGGAAACACCATATATTTT
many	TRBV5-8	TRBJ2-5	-	CASNSGRGVQETQYF	TGTGCCAGCAACTCTGGTCGAGGGGTGCAAGAGACCCAGTACTTC
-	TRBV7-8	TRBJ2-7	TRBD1	CASSQAGRGRGQGAVNEQYF	TGTGCCAGCAGCCAAGCTGGCCGGGGCCGGGGACAGGGGGCAGTGAACGAGCAGTACTTC
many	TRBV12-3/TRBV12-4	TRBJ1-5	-	CASSLAASEPQHF	TGTGCCAGCAGTTTAGCCGCTTCCGAGCCCCAGCATTTT
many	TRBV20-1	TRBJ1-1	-	CSAREGGLYTEAFF	TGCAGTGCTAGAGAGGGCGGGTTGTACACTGAAGCTTTCTTT
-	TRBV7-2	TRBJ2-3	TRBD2	CASSLLWGLAGTTDTQYF	TGTGCCAGCAGCTTACTATGGGGACTAGCGGGGACCACAGATACGCAGTATTTT
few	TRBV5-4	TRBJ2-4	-	CASSKGQQNIQYF	TGTGCCAGCAGCAAAGGACAGCAAAACATTCAGTACTTC
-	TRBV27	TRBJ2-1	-	CASSSSGSGQFF	TGTGCCAGCAGTTCCTCAGGGTCGGGGCAGTTCTTC
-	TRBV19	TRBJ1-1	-	CASSIWRGENTEAFF	TGTGCCAGTAGTATATGGCGCGGGGAGAACACTGAAGCTTTCTTT
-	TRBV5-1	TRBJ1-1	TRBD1	CASRSGQVNTEAFF	TGCGCCAGCAGGTCGGGACAGGTGAACACTGAAGCTTTCTTT
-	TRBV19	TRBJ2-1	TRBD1	CASSPGTGDVVSYEQFF	TGTGCCAGCTCACCAGGGACAGGGGATGTTGTCTCCTACGAGCAGTTCTTC
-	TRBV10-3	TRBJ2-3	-	CAIAGGQGGTDTQYF	TGTGCCATCGCAGGGGGGCAAGGGGGCACAGATACGCAGTATTTT
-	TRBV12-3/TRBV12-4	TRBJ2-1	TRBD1	CASSGQGATSGRLYNEQFF	TGTGCCAGCAGCGGACAGGGGGCAACTAGCGGGCGCCTTTACAATGAGCAGTTCTTC